This T cell receptor beta chain was captured by sequencing in a study of blood T cell repertoires in COVID-19. Across the study: Acute and convalescent COVID-19 specimens originated in the United States, Italy and Spain. Sample material is recorded as cDNA or gDNA derived from T cells, B-cell-depleted T cells, or PBMCs.

Germline assignment: CDR1 MNHEY and CDR2 SVGEGT. V lost 6 bases to trimming and J lost 1 base, with 15 bases between them. This CDR3 spans 15 amino acids. The sample holds one count of this clone. Profiled with immunoSEQ multiplex PCR; TCRdb holds only in-frame clones, not every one. Of approximately 110,000 clones listed, 75% to 90% were seen once; the top ten hold approximately 13%. The sample consisted of peripheral blood. This sequence originates from a human donor in a cohort sampled during active COVID-19. V gene TRBV6-2 or TRBV6-3 combines with J gene TRBJ1-1, with D unclear. The CDR3 sequence is CASSPIRVGNTEAFF. For the CDR3, the DNA is TGTGCCAGCAGCCCAATACGCGTCGGGAACACTGAAGCTTTCTTT.